The entry below gives a single T cell receptor (beta chain) sequence along with its context. Its antigen is currently unknown. The CDR3 length is 17 residues. From germline, CDR1 is GTSNPN and CDR2 SVGIG (reference sequence). The V end lost 1 base, the J end lost 6 bases, and 21 bases lay between the germline ends. Data came from immunoSEQ multiplex PCR; TCRdb stores just in-frame clones and leaves some out. The sample lists 2 million to 2.5 million clones, about 95% occurring once. Naive CD8 populations comprised CD45RO-negative cells positively selected for CCR7, excluding terminally differentiated effector memory CD45RA+ cells. The data originate from a study of shared clonotypes between healthy human individuals. The study, taken as a whole, reports: It was anticipated that sequencing depth would influence how many clonotypes donors shared. Non-shared clonotypes had lower generation probabilities than clonotypes shared by all four sorted-subset donors. When naive CD4 clonotypes were compared across several donors, about 5% were shared.

The sequence was collected from a man between 18 and 29 years old in good health. The chain has TRBV30 and TRBJ2-2; unclear D gene. Sequenced: naive CD8+ T cells sorted from blood. CDR3: CAWSAYGWASGPGELFF. The CDR3 DNA reads TGTGCCTGGAGTGCCTACGGTTGGGCTAGTGGTCCCGGGGAGCTGTTTTTT.